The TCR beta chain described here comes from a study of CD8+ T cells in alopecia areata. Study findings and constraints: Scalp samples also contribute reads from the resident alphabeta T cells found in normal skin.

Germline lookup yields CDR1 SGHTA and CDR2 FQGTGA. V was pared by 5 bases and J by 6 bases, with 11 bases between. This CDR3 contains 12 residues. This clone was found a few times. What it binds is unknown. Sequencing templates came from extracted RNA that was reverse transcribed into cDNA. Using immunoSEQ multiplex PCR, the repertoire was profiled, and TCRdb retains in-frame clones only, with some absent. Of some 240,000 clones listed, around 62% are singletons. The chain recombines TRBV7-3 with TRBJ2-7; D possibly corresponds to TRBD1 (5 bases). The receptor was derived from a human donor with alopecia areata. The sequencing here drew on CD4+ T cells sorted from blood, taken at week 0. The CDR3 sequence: CASSPGQGEQYF. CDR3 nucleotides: TGTGCCAGCAGCCCAGGACAAGGCGAGCAGTACTTC.